The rows below give T cell receptor beta chains drawn from one sample of a study of blood T cell repertoires in COVID-19. Some clones are missing from TCRdb's copy, which holds only in-frame ones; the method was immunoSEQ multiplex PCR. The repertoire consists of 140,000 to 150,000 clones, with approximately 80% occurring once and the leading ten covering around 9.6%. Sequencing was done on a sample of peripheral blood. These receptors all come from a man aged 60-69 years with active or convalescent COVID-19. CDR3s leave out the opening cysteine and the closing phenylalanine or tryptophan. The order of the fields is V gene, J gene, CDR3 protein.

>TRBV13|TRBJ1-2
ASSLGRNYGYT
>TRBV5-6|TRBJ2-3
ASSLIATDTQY
>TRBV19|TRBJ1-3
ASSWGQAPLY
>TRBV18|TRBJ1-2
ASHRKDTVLYGYT
>TRBV7-2|TRBJ2-5
ASSPLGLAETQY
>TRBV5-1|TRBJ2-5
ASSKRLAGGLQTQY
>TRBV24-1|TRBJ2-1
ATSDLPRGDPGNNEQF
>TRBV6-1|TRBJ1-5
ASSETRVSDQPQH
>TRBV19|TRBJ1-4
ASTSGGPGYEKLF
>TRBV7-2|TRBJ2-3
ASSLTSGNTDTQY
>TRBV25-1|TRBJ1-1
ASRTGGTEAF
>TRBV5-6|TRBJ2-7
ASSRDRVAAYEQY
>TRBV11-3|TRBJ2-7
ASSLGLEQY
>TRBV11-3|TRBJ1-1
ASSLGGRARTEAF
>TRBV5-1|TRBJ2-3
ASGLADYTDTQY
>TRBV6-6|TRBJ1-2
ASSRGDIYGYT
>TRBV7-8|TRBJ1-1
ASSQRDRGINTEAF
>TRBV4-3|TRBJ2-1
ASSQESGKQF
>TRBV5-1|TRBJ1-4
ASSRKQVRNEKLF
>TRBV6-5|TRBJ1-2
ASKDQTVYGYT
>TRBV27|TRBJ1-6
ASKSGQGNSPLH
>TRBV5-5|TRBJ2-1
ASSLGLAGARNYNEQF
>TRBV9|TRBJ2-1
ASSFRQGGTYNEQF
>TRBV27|TRBJ2-7
ASSEFGGELIYEQY
>TRBV4-3|TRBJ1-1
ASSQEGGPGGANTEAF